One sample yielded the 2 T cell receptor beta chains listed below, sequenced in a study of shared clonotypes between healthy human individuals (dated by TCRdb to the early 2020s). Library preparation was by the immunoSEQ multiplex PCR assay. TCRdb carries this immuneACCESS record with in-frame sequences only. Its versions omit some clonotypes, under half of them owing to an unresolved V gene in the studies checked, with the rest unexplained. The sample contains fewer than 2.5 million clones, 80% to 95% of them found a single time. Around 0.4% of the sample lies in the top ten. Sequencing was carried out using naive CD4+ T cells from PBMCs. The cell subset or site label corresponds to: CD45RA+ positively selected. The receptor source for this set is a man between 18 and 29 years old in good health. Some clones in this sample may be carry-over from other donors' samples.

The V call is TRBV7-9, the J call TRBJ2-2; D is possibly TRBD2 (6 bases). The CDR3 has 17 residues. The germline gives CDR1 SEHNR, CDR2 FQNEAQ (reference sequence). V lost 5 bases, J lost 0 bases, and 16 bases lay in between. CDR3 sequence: CASSPNGRFANTGELFF. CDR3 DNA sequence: TGTGCCAGCAGCCCGAACGGGAGATTTGCGAACACCGGGGAGCTGTTTTTT.

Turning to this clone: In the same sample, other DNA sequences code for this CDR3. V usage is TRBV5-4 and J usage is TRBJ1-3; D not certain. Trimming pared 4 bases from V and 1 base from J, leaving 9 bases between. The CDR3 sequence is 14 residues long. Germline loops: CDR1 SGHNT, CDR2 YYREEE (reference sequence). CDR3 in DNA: TGTGCCAGCAGCCCCCGGCCGTCTGGAAACACCATATATTTT. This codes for CASSPRPSGNTIYF. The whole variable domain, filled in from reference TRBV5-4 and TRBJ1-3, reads ETGVTQSPTHLIKTRGQQVTLRCSSQSGHNTVSWYQQALGQGPQFIFQYYREEENGRGNFPPRFSGLQFPNYSSELNVNALELDDSALYLCASSPRPSGNTIYFGEGSWLTVV.